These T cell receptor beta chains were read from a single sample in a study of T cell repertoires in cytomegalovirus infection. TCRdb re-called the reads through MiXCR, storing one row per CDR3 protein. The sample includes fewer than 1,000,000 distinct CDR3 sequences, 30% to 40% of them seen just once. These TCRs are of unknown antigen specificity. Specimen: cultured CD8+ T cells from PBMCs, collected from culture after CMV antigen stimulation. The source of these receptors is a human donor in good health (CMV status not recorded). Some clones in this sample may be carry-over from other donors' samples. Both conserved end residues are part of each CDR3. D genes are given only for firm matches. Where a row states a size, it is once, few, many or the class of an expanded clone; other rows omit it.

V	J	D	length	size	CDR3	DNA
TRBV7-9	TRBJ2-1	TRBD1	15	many	CASSLAKGQHNEQFF	TGTGCCAGCAGCTTAGCGAAGGGACAGCACAATGAGCAGTTCTTC
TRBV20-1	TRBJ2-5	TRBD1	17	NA	CSADRGNSDFQGETQYF	TGCAGTGCGGACAGGGGGAATTCGGACTTCCAAGGGGAGACCCAGTACTTC
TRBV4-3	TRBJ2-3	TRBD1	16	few	CASSQDSEGALYTQYF	TGCGCCAGCAGCCAAGATAGCGAGGGGGCCTTATATACGCAGTATTTT
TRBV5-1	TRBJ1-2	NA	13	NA	CASSVEGDYGYTF	TGCGCCAGCAGCGTAGAGGGGGATTATGGCTACACCTTC
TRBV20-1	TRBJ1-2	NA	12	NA	CSAEGGSYGYTF	TGCAGCGCCGAGGGAGGTAGCTATGGCTACACCTTC
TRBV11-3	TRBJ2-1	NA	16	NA	CASSPTGGPEYNEQFF	TGTGCCAGCAGCCCAACCGGAGGACCAGAATACAATGAGCAGTTCTTC
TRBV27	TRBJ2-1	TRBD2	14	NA	CASSGLATYNEQFF	TGTGCCAGCAGTGGACTAGCGACCTACAATGAGCAGTTCTTC
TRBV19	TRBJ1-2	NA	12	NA	CASSNRDYGYTF	TGTGCCAGTAGTAACCGGGATTATGGCTACACCTTC
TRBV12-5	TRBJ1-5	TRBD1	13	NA	CASAIQGNQPQHF	TGTGCTAGTGCTATACAGGGGAATCAGCCCCAGCATTTT
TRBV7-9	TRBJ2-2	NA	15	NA	CASSLGEVNTGELFF	TGTGCCAGCAGCCTAGGAGAAGTGAACACCGGGGAGCTGTTTTTT
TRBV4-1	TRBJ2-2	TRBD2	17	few	CASSQAWGLATTGELFF	TGCGCCAGCAGCCAAGCGTGGGGACTAGCAACCACCGGGGAGCTGTTTTTT
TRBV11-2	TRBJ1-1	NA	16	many	CASSLAPVGMNTEAFF	TGTGCCAGCAGCTTAGCTCCTGTTGGGATGAACACTGAAGCTTTCTTT
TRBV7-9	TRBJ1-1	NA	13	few	CASSSYESREAFF	TGTGCCAGCAGCTCCTACGAGAGCCGTGAAGCTTTCTTT
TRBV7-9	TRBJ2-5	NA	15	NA	CASSLTPTALETQYF	TGTGCCAGCAGCTTAACCCCGACAGCCCTCGAGACCCAGTACTTC
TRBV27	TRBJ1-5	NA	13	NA	CASGFGGDQPQHF	TGTGCCAGCGGGTTCGGAGGGGATCAGCCCCAGCATTTT
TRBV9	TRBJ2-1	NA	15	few	CASSVDGGSYNEQFF	TGTGCCAGCAGCGTAGACGGGGGCTCCTACAATGAGCAGTTCTTC
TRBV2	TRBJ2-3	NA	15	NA	CASSEAEGMEDTQYF	TGTGCCAGCAGTGAAGCGGAGGGGATGGAGGATACGCAGTATTTT
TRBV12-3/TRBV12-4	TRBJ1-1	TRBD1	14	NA	CASITGTVNTEAFF	TGTGCCAGCATCACCGGGACAGTGAACACTGAAGCTTTCTTT
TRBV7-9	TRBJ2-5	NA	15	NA	CASSLTGLLQETQYF	TGTGCCAGCAGCTTGACGGGATTGCTACAAGAGACCCAGTACTTC
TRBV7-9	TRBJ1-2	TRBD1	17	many	CASSRSGTATANYGYTF	TGTGCCAGCAGCCGATCGGGGACAGCAACCGCTAACTATGGCTACACCTTC
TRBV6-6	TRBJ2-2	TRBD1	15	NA	CASSHRTGHTGELFF	TGTGCCAGCTCCCACCGGACAGGTCACACCGGGGAGCTGTTTTTT
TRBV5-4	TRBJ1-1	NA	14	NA	CASNLNYKNDGAFF	TGTGCCAGCAACCTAAACTACAAAAATGATGGGGCTTTCTTT
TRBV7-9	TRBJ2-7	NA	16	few	CASSPPDSLTAYEQYF	TGTGCCAGCAGCCCCCCCGACAGCTTAACCGCCTACGAGCAGTACTTC
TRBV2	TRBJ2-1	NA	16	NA	CASSGPAEPSYNEQFF	TGTGCCAGCAGTGGCCCGGCGGAACCTTCCTACAATGAGCAGTTCTTC
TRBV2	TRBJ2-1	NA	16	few	CASSEMVLQAYNEQFF	TGTGCCAGCAGTGAAATGGTCCTCCAGGCCTACAATGAGCAGTTCTTC
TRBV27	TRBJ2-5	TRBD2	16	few	CASSLSGGGDEETQYF	TGTGCCAGCAGTTTATCGGGCGGGGGGGATGAGGAGACCCAGTACTTC
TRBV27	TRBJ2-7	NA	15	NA	CASSSTVMSSYEQYF	TGTGCCAGCAGCTCAACCGTGATGAGCTCCTACGAGCAGTACTTC
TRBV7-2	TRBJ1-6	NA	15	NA	CVSSAGWRAYSPLHF	TGTGTCAGCAGCGCGGGGTGGAGGGCTTATTCACCCCTCCACTTT
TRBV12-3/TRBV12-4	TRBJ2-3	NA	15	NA	CASSFSPGSTDTQYF	TGTGCCAGCAGTTTTAGCCCAGGCAGCACAGATACGCAGTATTTT
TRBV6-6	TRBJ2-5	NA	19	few	CASSYPRGTPHADQETQYF	TGTGCCAGCAGTTACCCCAGAGGGACTCCACACGCAGACCAAGAGACCCAGTACTTC
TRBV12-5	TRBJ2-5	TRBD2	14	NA	CASAVSGGGETQYF	TGTGCTAGTGCTGTTAGCGGGGGTGGAGAGACCCAGTACTTC
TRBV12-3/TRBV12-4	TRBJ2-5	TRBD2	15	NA	CASSLGGGRWETQCF	TGTGCCAGCAGTTTAGGCGGGGGGCGCTGGGAGACCCAGTGCTTC
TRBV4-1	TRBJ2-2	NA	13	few	CASSQEGDGELFF	TGCGCCAGCAGCCAAGAGGGAGACGGGGAGCTGTTTTTT
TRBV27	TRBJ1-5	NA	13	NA	CANSLGGTQPQHF	TGTGCCAACAGTTTGGGAGGGACGCAGCCCCAGCATTTT
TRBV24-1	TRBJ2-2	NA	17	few	CATSDLHGTLNTGELFF	TGTGCCACCAGTGATTTGCACGGGACATTGAACACCGGGGAGCTGTTTTTT
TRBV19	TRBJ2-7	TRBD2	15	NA	CASSHASGGGDEQYF	TGTGCCAGTAGCCATGCTAGCGGGGGAGGCGACGAGCAGTACTTC
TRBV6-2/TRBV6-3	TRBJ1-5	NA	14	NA	CASSPAQGHQPQHF	TGTGCCAGCAGTCCCGCACAGGGCCATCAGCCCCAGCATTTT
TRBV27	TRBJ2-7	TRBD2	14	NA	CASSHLAGTYEQYF	TGTGCCAGCAGTCACCTAGCGGGGACCTACGAGCAGTACTTC
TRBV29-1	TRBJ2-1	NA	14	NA	CSVWTSISYNEQFF	TGCAGCGTGTGGACCAGCATCTCCTACAATGAGCAGTTCTTC
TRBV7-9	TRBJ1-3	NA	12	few	CASSLRGTAIYF	TGTGCCAGCAGCTTGAGGGGGACCGCCATATATTTT
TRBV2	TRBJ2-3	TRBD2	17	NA	CASSGVWLADDTDTQYF	TGTGCCAGCAGTGGGGTTTGGCTAGCGGACGACACTGATACGCAGTATTTT
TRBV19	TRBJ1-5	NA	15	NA	CASSIAWDLNQPQHF	TGTGCCAGTAGTATTGCATGGGACCTCAATCAGCCCCAGCATTTT
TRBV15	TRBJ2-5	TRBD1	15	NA	CATSPSDRERETQYF	TGTGCCACCAGCCCCTCGGACAGGGAACGAGAGACCCAGTACTTC
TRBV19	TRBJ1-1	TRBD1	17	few	CASSTGTGGPMNTEAFF	TGTGCCAGTAGTACCGGGACAGGGGGCCCTATGAACACTGAAGCTTTCTTT
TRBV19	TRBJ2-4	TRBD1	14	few	CASTTDRAPWIQYF	TGTGCCAGTACCACGGACAGGGCTCCGTGGATTCAGTACTTC
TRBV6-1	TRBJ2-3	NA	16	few	CASSARTDFSTDTQYF	TGTGCCAGCAGCGCCAGGACAGATTTCAGCACAGATACGCAGTATTTT